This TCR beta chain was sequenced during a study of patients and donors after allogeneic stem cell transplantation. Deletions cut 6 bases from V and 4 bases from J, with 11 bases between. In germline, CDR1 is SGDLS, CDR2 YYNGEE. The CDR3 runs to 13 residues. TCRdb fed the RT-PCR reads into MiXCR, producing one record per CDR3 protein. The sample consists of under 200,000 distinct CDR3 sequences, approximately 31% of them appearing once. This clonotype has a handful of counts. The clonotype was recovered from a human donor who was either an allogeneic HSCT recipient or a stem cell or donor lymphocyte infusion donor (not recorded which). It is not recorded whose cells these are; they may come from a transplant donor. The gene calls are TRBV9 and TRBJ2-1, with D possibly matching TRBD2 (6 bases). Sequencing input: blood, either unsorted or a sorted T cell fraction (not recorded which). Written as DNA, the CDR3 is TGTGCCAGCACCTCGGGGGATTACAATGAGCAGTTCTTC. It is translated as CASTSGDYNEQFF.